This T cell receptor (beta chain) was captured in a study of blood T cell repertoires in COVID-19. Authors' processing steps: Reference gene primer amplification in the assay estimated nucleated cell counts. Profiling relied on immunoSEQ multiplex PCR, and the TCRdb table lists in-frame clones only, not all of them. V and J calls and clone size are as listed in that table; D and trimming were resolved from the DNA. The repertoire holds 250,000 to 350,000 clones, over 75% seen once, with 2% to 3% in the top ten. The CDR3 extends over 13 amino acids. Germline V gives CDR1 SGHTA, CDR2 FQGTGA. V shed 5 bases and J 5 bases; nucleotides not matched to a gene: 3. Participants reported their clinical history, and cohort assignment relied on those reports.

This receptor was taken from a woman aged 18-29 years who had recovered from COVID-19. V gene TRBV7-3 combines with J gene TRBJ1-2; 9 bases fit TRBD1. Sequencing input: PBMCs or T cells enriched from blood (not recorded which). Here the CDR3 reads CASSRDREYGYTF. The CDR3 DNA reads as TGTGCCAGCAGCCGGGACAGGGAATATGGCTACACCTTC. Looking up the rest from reference TRBV7-3 and TRBJ1-2 gives the full variable domain: GAGVSQTPSNKVTEKGKYVELRCDPISGHTALYWYRQSLGQGPEFLIYFQGTGAADDSGLPNDRFFAVRPEGSVSTLKIQRTERGDSAVYLCASSRDREYGYTFGSGTRLTVV.